The 26 T cell receptor beta chains reported below all come from one sample, sequenced in a study of cytomegalovirus exposure and HLA in healthy donors. The study ran its PCR with 60 Vbeta and 13 Jbeta primers. The protocol was immunoSEQ multiplex PCR, while the TCRdb copy is restricted to in-frame clones and leaves out a portion. The sample has approximately 70,000 clones; the top ten hold around 5%. Sequencing was done on a sample of PBMCs. Every receptor here comes from a woman in her thirties or forties in good health and CMV-seropositive.

V is TRBV9 and J is TRBJ2-1; the D gene is possibly TRBD2 (6 bases). The germline V and J ends were trimmed by 0 bases and 8 bases, with 12 bases remaining between them. The CDR3 has 14 residues. In germline, CDR1 is SGDLS, CDR2 YYNGEE. The CDR3 DNA reads as TGTGCCAGCAGCGTAGAAGCGGGTCAGGATGAGCAGTTCTTC. Its translation: CASSVEAGQDEQFF. The entire variable domain, with the rest obtained from reference TRBV9 and TRBJ2-1, is as follows: DSGVTQTPKHLITATGQRVTLRCSPRSGDLSVYWYQQSLDQGLQFLIQYYNGEERAKGNILERFSAQQFPDLHSELNLSSLELGDSALYFCASSVEAGQDEQFFGPGTRLTVL.

The CDR3 region has the DNA TGTGCCAGCAGCGACTACTCGGGAGGAGCCCGGGAGACCCAGTACTTC. Residues: CASSDYSGGARETQYF. This sequence joins TRBV9 and TRBJ2-5, with 7 bases fitting TRBD2. The CDR3 is 16 residues long. CDR1 SGDLS and CDR2 YYNGEE come from the germline V gene. The ends lost 3 bases at V and 5 bases at J; junction bases unmatched: 13.

The chain is built from TRBV6-1 and TRBJ1-3; 11 bases are a match to TRBD1. The CDR3 is made up of 17 amino acids. The germline gives CDR1 MNHNS, CDR2 SASEGT. V gave up 7 bases and J gave up 1 base; unmatched junction bases: 9. The CDR3 loop reads CASTDRTGGASGNTIYF. The CDR3 coding sequence is TGTGCCAGCACTGATAGGACAGGGGGCGCATCTGGAAACACCATATATTTT.

The V call is TRBV5-1, the J call TRBJ2-1; TRBD1 matches at 8 bases. CDR1 SGHRS and CDR2 YFSETQ come from the germline V gene. The CDR3 runs 17 residues. V shed 4 bases and J 5 bases; nucleotides not matched to a gene: 14. CDR3 DNA sequence: TGCGCCAGCAGCCTGGAATTCGGGACAGGAATAAACAATGAGCAGTTCTTC. It translates to CASSLEFGTGINNEQFF.

J is TRBJ1-1 and V is TRBV5-1; the D is unclear. The CDR3 contains 13 residues. The V end was cut by 4 bases, the J end by 6 bases, with 13 bases between. Germline-derived CDR1 and CDR2 are SGHRS and YFSETQ. CDR3 DNA sequence: TGCGCCAGCAGCCTGGACGACCGGGCTGAAGCTTTCTTT. Protein: CASSLDDRAEAFF.

The J gene is TRBJ2-3, the V gene TRBV12-5; the D gene is possibly TRBD2 (6 bases). The V end was cut by 5 bases, the J end by 5 bases, with 23 bases between. This CDR3 has 17 residues. CDR1 and CDR2 (germline): LGHNT, FRNRAP. Here the CDR3 DNA reads TGTGCTAGTGGTCCCGCCTTACGGAGGGGATGGATAGATACGCAGTATTTT. Translating gives CASGPALRRGWIDTQYF.

This chain connects TRBV6-1 to TRBJ2-1; 10 nucleotides line up with TRBD2. The CDR3 is made up of 15 amino acids. With V trimmed by 4 bases and J by 4 bases, 4 bases remained unmatched. CDR1 MNHNS and CDR2 SASEGT come from the germline V gene. The CDR3 region is CASSVVAGGYNEQFF. The CDR3 DNA sequence: TGTGCCAGCAGTGTTGTAGCGGGAGGTTACAATGAGCAGTTCTTC.

The chain employs TRBV6-5 and TRBJ1-1; D is ambiguous. CDR1 is MNHEY, CDR2 SVGAGI, per germline. This CDR3 comprises 13 residues. V gave up 0 bases and J gave up 6 bases, with 8 bases separating them. CDR3 residues: CASSYSSPPEAFF. As DNA, the CDR3 is TGTGCCAGCAGTTACTCCTCTCCCCCTGAAGCTTTCTTT.

The V gene is TRBV7-6, the J gene TRBJ2-7; 9 bases agree with TRBD2. J lost 4 bases, V lost 8 bases, and 15 bases had no gene match. The length of the CDR3 is 16 residues. In germline, CDR1 is SGHVS, CDR2 FNYEAQ. CDR3 DNA sequence: TGTGCCAGCCTCTCGTGGGCGGGGGGGGCCTGTTACGAGCAGTACTTC. Amino acids: CASLSWAGGACYEQYF.

CDR3 nucleotides: TGTGCCAGCAGTTCTCAGGGGCACCGAGAGACCCAGTACTTC. The encoded protein is CASSSQGHRETQYF. The rearrangement uses TRBV28 and TRBJ2-5; possible D gene TRBD1, 6 bases. The germline gives CDR1 MDHEN, CDR2 SYDVKM. This CDR3 comprises 14 residues. V shed 4 bases and J shed 4 bases, with 13 bases lying between them.

The chain is built from TRBV2 and TRBJ2-3; a weak D match, TRBD1 (7 bases). CDR3 length equals 17 residues. Germline CDR1 and CDR2: SNHLY and FYNNEI. The V end lost 4 bases, the J end lost 3 bases, and 20 bases lay between the germline ends. CDR3 in amino acids: CASSVEEGAIFTDTQYF. CDR3 coding DNA: TGTGCCAGCAGTGTAGAGGAGGGGGCCATCTTTACAGATACGCAGTATTTT.

Points on this clone: An end of the junction does not agree with germline; a read error may underlie this. The chain is built from TRBV27 and TRBJ2-2, with TRBD2 identical over 9 bases. The CDR3 totals 18 residues. Per the germline V gene, CDR1 is MNHEY and CDR2 is SMNVEV (reference sequence). The CDR3 region has the DNA TGTGCCAGCAGTTTATTAGAGCGGGGGGCCACGAACACCGGGGAGCTGCTTTTT. This translates into CASSLLERGATNTGELLF.

The chain has TRBV10-3 and TRBJ1-2; 8 bases map to TRBD1. The germline gives CDR1 ENHRY, CDR2 SYGVKD. V lost 7 bases, J lost 5 bases, and 12 bases stayed unmatched. The CDR3 length is 15 residues. In DNA, the CDR3 is TGTGCCATCAAAAATGGGACAGGCCCGTTTTATGGCTACACCTTC. Protein sequence: CAIKNGTGPFYGYTF.

The CDR3 spells CSVDSRGGFTDTQYF. DNA of the CDR3: TGCAGCGTTGATAGCCGCGGGGGATTCACAGATACGCAGTATTTT. The chain is built from TRBV29-1 and TRBJ2-3, with 7 bases lining up with TRBD2. CDR3 length equals 15 residues. After removal of 3 bases from V and 2 bases from J, the junction contained 8 bases not matched to a gene. From germline, CDR1 is SQVTM and CDR2 ANQGSEA.

The chain links TRBV9 to TRBJ2-1; TRBD2 matches at 8 bases. V was pared by 0 bases and J by 5 bases, with 19 bases of the junction left unmatched. CDR3 size: 20 residues. CDR1 SGDLS and CDR2 YYNGEE come from the germline V gene. The CDR3 sequence: CASSVGPGTRRLRYHNEQFF. In DNA, the CDR3 is TGTGCCAGCAGCGTAGGGCCCGGGACTAGACGTTTAAGGTACCACAATGAGCAGTTCTTC.

Note on this clone: Additional DNA sequences in this sample encode the identical CDR3. The chain uses TRBV11-2 and TRBJ2-2; tentative D call: TRBD2 (5 bases). Germline V gives CDR1 SGHAT, CDR2 FQNNGV. Trimming removed 5 bases at V and 4 bases at J, with 20 bases between. The CDR3 is made up of 17 amino acids. The CDR3 region is CASSLRGASPSTGELFF. The DNA of the CDR3 is TGTGCCAGCAGCCTACGAGGAGCTAGCCCGAGCACCGGGGAGCTGTTTTTT.

The rearrangement uses TRBV6-1 and TRBJ2-5, with TRBD2 identical over 11 bases. The CDR3 loop spans 15 amino acids. Trimming took 2 bases from V and 5 from J; bases not matched to a gene: 4. CDR1 is MNHNS and CDR2 is SASEGT in the germline V gene. The CDR3 here is CASSELAGGMETQYF. CDR3 coding DNA: TGTGCCAGCAGTGAACTAGCGGGAGGTATGGAGACCCAGTACTTC.

On this clone itself: One junction end disagrees with the germline gene, perhaps due to a read error. This chain links TRBV7-7 with TRBJ2-3; no clear D. The CDR3 runs to 16 residues. Germline V CDR1 and CDR2: SSHAT, FNYEAQ (reference sequence). The CDR3 sequence: CASSFSPPGLVDTQYF. In nucleotides, the CDR3 is TGTGCTAGCAGCTTCAGCCCTCCTGGCCTAGTAGATACGCAGTATTTT. The whole variable domain, filled in from reference TRBV7-7 and TRBJ2-3, reads GAGVSQSPRYKVTKRGQDVTLRCDPISSHATLYWYQQALGQGPEFLTYFNYEAQPDKSGLPSDRFSAERPEGSISTLTIQRTEQRDSAMYRCASSFSPPGLVDTQYFGPGTRLTVL.

The chain employs TRBV4-3 and TRBJ2-3, with D unclear. Trimming removed 4 bases at V and 1 base at J, with 12 bases between. This CDR3 region has 15 residues. Germline-derived CDR1 and CDR2 are LGHNA and YSLEER. CDR3 nucleotide sequence: TGCGCCAGCAGCCTTTCGCGCGTTGGCACAGATACGCAGTATTTT. As protein: CASSLSRVGTDTQYF.

The chain is built from TRBV25-1 and TRBJ1-1; D gene uncertain. Trimming cost V 6 bases and J 1 base, with 12 bases left between them. The CDR3 length is 14 residues. Germline values: CDR1 MGHDK, CDR2 SYGVNS. In DNA form, the CDR3 reads TGTGCCAGCAGGAGGGAATCGGGGAACACTGAAGCTTTCTTT. It translates to CASRRESGNTEAFF. Using reference TRBV25-1 and TRBJ1-1 for the parts outside the CDR3, the full variable domain is EADIYQTPRYLVIGTGKKITLECSQTMGHDKMYWYQQDPGMELHLIHYSYGVNSTEKGDLSSESTVSRIRTEHFPLTLESARPSHTSQYLCASRRESGNTEAFFGQGTRLTVV.

The J gene is TRBJ2-5, the V gene TRBV6-1, with D perhaps TRBD2 (6 bases). CDR1 and CDR2 (germline): MNHNS, SASEGT. This CDR3 has 12 residues. V lost 5 bases and J 11 bases, leaving 15 bases between the germline ends. The chain's CDR3 is CASSKTRSVQYF. The CDR3 DNA is TGTGCCAGCAGTAAGACTAGGAGTGTGCAGTACTTC.

This chain joins TRBV5-1 and TRBJ2-7; 7 nucleotides agree with TRBD1. Unmatched junction bases numbered 3, after V lost 0 bases and J lost 3 bases. Looked up from germline, CDR1 is SGHRS and CDR2 is YFSETQ. The CDR3 loop spans 14 amino acids. The CDR3: CASSLATGVYEQYF. The CDR3 coding sequence is TGCGCCAGCAGCTTGGCAACAGGGGTCTACGAGCAGTACTTC.

The chain has TRBV4-2 and TRBJ1-4; perhaps TRBD1 as D (5 bases). Germline assignment: CDR1 LGHNA and CDR2 YNFKEQ. The CDR3 is made up of 17 amino acids. Trimming stripped 1 base from V and 5 bases from J, with 17 bases between. DNA of the CDR3: TGTGCCAGCAGCCAAGGGGCGCGGGGGGAGGGAAATGAAAAACTGTTTTTT. This sequence encodes CASSQGARGEGNEKLFF.

The chain carries TRBV6-1 and TRBJ1-2; 8 bases line up with TRBD1. This CDR3 has 14 residues. Germline lookup yields CDR1 MNHNS and CDR2 SASEGT. The V gene end was trimmed by 6 bases and the J gene end by 10 bases; junction bases not matched to a gene: 13. The CDR3 here is CASRGGQGAFHYTF. The CDR3 coding sequence is TGTGCCAGCAGGGGCGGGCAGGGGGCTTTCCACTACACCTTC.

This sequence joins TRBV6-1 and TRBJ1-1; D gene uncertain. The CDR3 contains 14 residues. Trimming took 6 bases from V and 0 from J, leaving 11 bases between them. Germline V lookup: CDR1 MNHNS, CDR2 SASEGT. This chain's CDR3 is CASRRDFMNTEAFF. In DNA, the CDR3 is TGTGCCAGCAGGAGGGATTTTATGAACACTGAAGCTTTCTTT.

The V call is TRBV20-1, the J call TRBJ2-7, with TRBD1 as a possible D gene (6 bases). This CDR3 region has 11 residues. With 0 bases removed from V and 11 bases from J, the gap between germline ends came to 11 bases. Germline V gives CDR1 DFQATT, CDR2 SNEGSKA (reference sequence). The CDR3 protein is CSARDRTEKYF. CDR3 in DNA: TGCAGTGCTAGAGACCGGACAGAAAAGTACTTC.